The source of this T cell receptor beta chain is a study of cytomegalovirus exposure and HLA in healthy donors. Only in-frame clones appear in the TCRdb table, and some are missing; sequencing was by immunoSEQ multiplex PCR. The data show 280,000 or so clones, more than 75% seen once. The TCR sequence derives from a young woman in good health and CMV-seronegative. The sequencing input was PBMCs.

The CDR3 reads CASTAGQGDGYTF. The CDR3 DNA is TGTGCCAGCACGGCGGGACAGGGAGATGGCTACACCTTC. The rearrangement links TRBV2 to TRBJ1-2; 9 bases match TRBD1. V lost 7 bases to trimming and J lost 6 bases; unmatched junction nucleotides: 6. The CDR3 is 13 amino acids. CDR1 is SNHLY and CDR2 is FYNNEI in the germline V gene.